The text below deals with one T cell receptor beta chain. Antigen specificity is unknown. Source study methods: Filtering of immunoSEQ junctional sequences could not match full-length read filtering. TCRdb keeps only in-frame clones here, not all; method: immunoSEQ multiplex PCR. V and J calls and clone size are given by that table; D and trimming were obtained from the DNA. The table has about 610,000 clones, about 96% seen once. The record originates from a study of shared clonotypes between healthy human individuals. Whole-study results and caveats: Only blood underwent sampling, and tissue repertoires likely differ.

The CDR3 length is 14 residues. The J segment lost 3 bases and the V segment lost 8 bases, leaving 9 bases of the junction unmatched. Germline-derived CDR1 and CDR2 are WSHSY and SAAADI. CD4+ cells yielded CD45RA+ naive and CD45RA-negative memory subsets. The source of this sequence is a woman in her twenties or thirties in good health. The sequenced sample consisted of naive CD4+ T cells sorted from blood. Subset indicated: CD45RA+ positively selected. This sequence joins TRBV10-2 and TRBJ2-7; 8 nucleotides line up with TRBD1. The DNA of the CDR3 is TGCGCCAGCCTCGGGACAGGATCGAGCTACGAGCAGTACTTC. This sequence encodes CASLGTGSSYEQYF.